This is a list of T cell receptor beta chains from one sample in a study of shared clonotypes between healthy human individuals. Sequencing used immunoSEQ multiplex PCR; TCRdb keeps in-frame clones, though not all of them. The sample consists of under 2,000,000 clones, approximately 94% of them appearing once. Material: naive CD8+ T cells sorted from blood. The receptors derive from a man younger than 35 in good health. Each CDR3 is given with its conserved first and last residue. A D gene is named only where the DNA matches it firmly. For some rows the clone size is stated as once, few or many, or as a class when expanded; others skip it.

>NA|TRBD2|TRBJ2-3|17|TRBV13
TGTGCCAGCAGCCCCACACTAGCGGATCCCTTTGGGGATACGCAGTATTTT
CASSPTLADPFGDTQYF
>NA|NA|TRBJ1-1|14|TRBV11-2
TGTGCCAGCAGCTTACCGCAGGGGAACACTGAAGCTTTCTTT
CASSLPQGNTEAFF
>NA|NA|TRBJ2-7|15|TRBV4-1
TGCGCCAGCAGCCACCTAACCGGGACCGCCTACGAGCAGTACTTC
CASSHLTGTAYEQYF
>NA|TRBD2|TRBJ2-7|17|TRBV7-8
TGTGCCAGCAGCTTATCCGGGCTTCTAGCGGGAACCTACGAGCAGTACTTC
CASSLSGLLAGTYEQYF
>NA|NA|TRBJ2-7|15|TRBV19
TGTGCCAGTAGCGATTTCGCGGGGGCGCCCTACGAGCAGTACTTC
CASSDFAGAPYEQYF
>few|TRBD1|TRBJ1-1|11|TRBV30
TGTGCCTGGGCAGGGGGCACTGAAGCTTTCTTT
CAWAGGTEAFF
>NA|NA|TRBJ2-2|12|TRBV9
TGTGCCAGCAGCGTGATTCCTGGGGAGCTGTTTTTT
CASSVIPGELFF
>NA|TRBD1|TRBJ1-6|15|TRBV6-5
TGTGCCAGCAGTATCACGGGACAGGGTAATTCACCCCTCCACTTT
CASSITGQGNSPLHF
>NA|NA|TRBJ2-6|19|TRBV4-3
TGCGCCAGCAGCCAAGATGCTCAGACAGCTAGCTCTGGGGCCAACGTCCTGACTTTC
CASSQDAQTASSGANVLTF
>NA|TRBD2|TRBJ2-3|14|TRBV27
TGTGCCAGCAGACTAGCGGGGGATGCAGATACGCAGTATTTT
CASRLAGDADTQYF
>NA|NA|TRBJ2-5|15|TRBV13
TGTGCCAGCAGCTTAGAGCGAGGCAGCTCAGAGACCCAGTACTTC
CASSLERGSSETQYF
>NA|TRBD2|TRBJ2-5|17|TRBV28
TGTGCCAGCAGTCCAACCCTAGCGGGGGGCAGCCAAGAGACCCAGTACTTC
CASSPTLAGGSQETQYF
>NA|NA|TRBJ2-7|14|TRBV4-1
TGCGCCAGCAGCACACAGTCCCAGCGCTACGAGCAGTACTTC
CASSTQSQRYEQYF
>once|TRBD2|TRBJ2-3|17|TRBV4-3
TGCGCCAGCAGCCAAGATCCGGGGGGTCCTAGCACAGATACGCAGTATTTT
CASSQDPGGPSTDTQYF
>NA|NA|TRBJ1-6|14|TRBV16
TGTGCCAGCAGCCAATCGGGGTATAATTCACCCCTCCACTTT
CASSQSGYNSPLHF
>NA|NA|TRBJ2-7|17|TRBV11-2
TGTGCCAGCAGCCCCGGCTGGGGGGTGGCGGGGACCTACGAGCAGTACTTC
CASSPGWGVAGTYEQYF
>NA|NA|TRBJ1-3|16|TRBV29-1
TGCAGCGTTGAAGGCGTCGACATCCGCTCTGGAAACACCATATATTTT
CSVEGVDIRSGNTIYF
>NA|NA|TRBJ1-1|13|TRBV7-9
TGTGCCAGCAGCTCCCCGGCAGGGGATGAAGCTTTCTTT
CASSSPAGDEAFF
>NA|TRBD2|TRBJ2-5|17|TRBV15
TGTGCCACCAGCAGAGATCTAGCGGGGGCCCTGGAAGAGACCCAGTACTTC
CATSRDLAGALEETQYF
>NA|NA|TRBJ2-5|13|TRBV5-1
TGCGCCAGCAGCTTGTGGGTAGGAGAGACCCAGTACTTC
CASSLWVGETQYF
>NA|NA|TRBJ2-5|13|TRBV7-2
TGTGCCAGCAGCTCTAGTATCCAAGAGACCCAGTACTTC
CASSSSIQETQYF
>NA|NA|TRBJ1-6|15|TRBV6-1
TGTGCCAGCAGTGAAAGTGGAATCTTTGGTTCACCCCTCCACTTT
CASSESGIFGSPLHF
>NA|NA|TRBJ1-2|12|TRBV6-5
TGTGCCAGCAGTAACGGGGGGGATGGCTACACCTTC
CASSNGGDGYTF